The clone carrying this T cell receptor (beta chain) came up many times. This entry is derived from a study of identical twins. MiXCR was run by TCRdb on the 5' RACE reads, yielding one entry per CDR3 protein. Of some 630,000 distinct CDR3 sequences listed, 7% to 7.5% are singletons. These sequences were also reported in another study, on yellow fever vaccine responses in identical twins.

The specimen was PBMCs. The receptor comes from a woman under 30 in good health.

CDR3 nucleotides: TGTGCCAGCAGTTTTAGGGGGACGGTGAACACTGAAGCTTTCTTT. Protein: CASSFRGTVNTEAFF. This rearrangement joins TRBV12-3 or TRBV12-4 to TRBJ1-1; TRBD1 might be the D (6 bases). Trimming left V 3 bases short and J 0 bases short, with 11 bases between. The CDR3 is 15 amino acids.